This T cell receptor (beta chain) was documented in a study of blood T cell repertoires in COVID-19 (dated by TCRdb to the early 2020s). For the study in its entirety: Collaborator samples came from the United States, Italy and Spain and covered acute and convalescent phases of COVID-19. The material from the prospective study consisted of cDNA or gDNA derived from T cells, B-cell-depleted T cells, or PBMCs. Deeply sampled blood TCRbeta repertoires from subjects exposed to, actively infected with, or recovered from COVID-19 were included in the dataset. The repertoires were made available in a free public database intended to serve as a resource for research on the immune response to SARS-CoV-2. Samples came from the ongoing ImmuneRACE study (first 160 participants) plus 1,254 subjects from 6 global collaborators. Sample metadata almost always included a de-identified subject ID, COVID-19 status, age in years and sex. HLA class I and class II types, where available, came from metadata supplied by the sample provider rather than from assay-based typing. General study outcomes and caveats: The amount of clinical and demographic metadata varied by source and participant and was provided uncurated.

Taken from the germline V gene, the CDR1 and CDR2 loops are MDHEN and SYDVKM. Its CDR3 holds 14 amino acids, cysteine through phenylalanine. Only the CDR3 DNA is retained, 42 bases long and in frame from the first base. V ends up 5 bases short and J 4 bases short, with an unmatched junction base count of 7. This clone was seen a few times. The antigen this receptor binds is unknown. Base-call qualities are not available, and no considerably larger clone is one nucleotide away. Collaborating institutions collected whole blood in K2EDTA tubes following their own protocols. For TCRbeta analysis, collaborators shipped samples in one of three forms: frozen whole blood, isolated PBMCs, or DNA extracted from either of those sample types. The immunoSEQ Assay, a bias-controlled multiplex PCR, was used to amplify TCRbeta CDR3 regions from genomic DNA. On the study's bioinformatics: Nucleated cell counts per sample were estimated from amplification of reference gene primers within the assay. Sequence reads were collapsed and filtered to measure the absolute abundance of every unique TCRbeta CDR3 rearrangement. For each sample, productive Simpson clonality was calculated by taking the square root of Simpson's diversity index across productive rearrangements. What TCRdb holds here is the immuneACCESS table cut down to in-frame rearrangements. Part of the clones is not present; checked against another copy, under half of the missing clones reflect an unresolved V gene, and the others are unexplained. V and J calls and clone size are copied from that table; D and trimming were computed from the DNA. This sample comprises 200,000 to 250,000 clones, approximately 82% of them detected only once. The ten top clones hold about 3.2% of the sample.

The sequenced sample consisted of peripheral blood. The chain joins TRBV28 to TRBJ1-1; the junction holds 7 bases that match TRBD1. The TCR comes from a woman aged 18-29 years with acute or convalescent COVID-19. The CDR3 region reads CASSQTTGFTEAFF. The bases are TGTGCCAGCAGTCAAACGACAGGGTTCACTGAAGCTTTCTTT.